A selection of T cell receptor beta chains follows, all from one sample in a study of blood T cell repertoires in COVID-19. TCRdb's copy holds only in-frame clones and misses some; the assay was immunoSEQ multiplex PCR. The data hold hundreds of thousands of clones, with around 85% observed a single time. The specimen was PBMCs or T cells enriched from blood (not recorded which). The receptors here all came from a woman aged 40 to 50 who had recovered from COVID-19. The CDR3 runs from the conserved cysteine through the conserved F or W. Fields, in order: CDR3 length, clone size, D gene, J gene, V gene, CDR3 DNA, CDR3 protein. D genes are given only for firm matches. Size tells how often a clone was seen (once, few, many) or the class of an expanded clone, and some rows leave it out.

16 | once | NA | TRBJ2-3 | TRBV9 | TGTGCCAGCAGCGTAGGCGGTGCCGCTAGCACAGATACGCAGTATTTT | CASSVGGAASTDTQYF
15 | NA | NA | TRBJ1-1 | TRBV15 | TGTGCCACCAGCAGAGATCTCGGAGGGGCGGAGGAAGCTTTCTTT | CATSRDLGGAEEAFF
14 | NA | NA | TRBJ2-7 | TRBV18 | TGTGCCAGCTCACCTTCTCGCAGCTCCTACGAGCAGTACTTC | CASSPSRSSYEQYF
15 | NA | TRBD2 | TRBJ2-5 | TRBV6-5 | TGTGCCAGCAGAGCCCGATGGGGGGGACAAGAGACCCAGTACTTC | CASRARWGGQETQYF
15 | NA | TRBD1 | TRBJ2-5 | TRBV18 | TGTGCCAGCTCCGCGAGGCAGGGGGCCGTGGAGACCCAGTACTTC | CASSARQGAVETQYF
15 | NA | TRBD1 | TRBJ1-1 | TRBV7-2 | TGTGCCAGCAGCCAAACAGGGGGCGCACACACTGAAGCTTTCTTT | CASSQTGGAHTEAFF
19 | NA | TRBD1 | TRBJ1-3 | TRBV24-1 | TGTGCCACCAGTGATTTGCATAGGAACAGGGGTTCCTCTGGAAACACCATATATTTT | CATSDLHRNRGSSGNTIYF
13 | NA | TRBD2 | TRBJ2-5 | TRBV3-1/TRBV3-2 | TGTGCCAGCAAGCGGGAGGGCCGGGAGACCCAGTACTTC | CASKREGRETQYF
15 | NA | NA | TRBJ1-5 | TRBV11-2 | TGTGCCAGCAGTAGCGGGAGTACACCAAATCAGCCCCAGCATTTT | CASSSGSTPNQPQHF
14 | NA | TRBD1 | TRBJ1-5 | TRBV19 | TGTGCCAGTACCAGGGGACAGGGCGGTCAGCCCCAGCATTTT | CASTRGQGGQPQHF
15 | NA | TRBD2 | TRBJ2-3 | TRBV24-1 | TGTGCCACCAGTGATGGACTAGCGGAGTCCTTTGCGCAGTATTTT | CATSDGLAESFAQYF
13 | NA | TRBD1 | TRBJ2-7 | TRBV7-2 | TGTGCCAGCAGCCGGGACAGGGTGTACGAGCAGTACTTC | CASSRDRVYEQYF
20 | NA | TRBD2 | TRBJ2-1 | TRBV24-1 | TGTGCCACCAGTGATTCACCGGGACTAGCGGGGGGGACCTCCTACAATGAGCAGTTCTTC | CATSDSPGLAGGTSYNEQFF
15 | NA | TRBD1 | TRBJ2-1 | TRBV14 | TGTGCCAGCAGCCAATCCTATGACAGGGCCGATGAGCAGTTCTTC | CASSQSYDRADEQFF
14 | NA | NA | TRBJ1-1 | TRBV6-5 | TGTGCCAGCAGTTACGGGCAGGAGGGGACTGAAGCTTTCTTT | CASSYGQEGTEAFF
15 | NA | TRBD2 | TRBJ2-1 | TRBV2 | TGTGCCAGCAGTGAAAGTAGCGGGAGGGCCCATGAGCAGTTCTTC | CASSESSGRAHEQFF
13 | NA | NA | TRBJ2-7 | TRBV5-1 | TGCGCCAGCAGCTTTGACAATTCCTACGAGCAGTACTTC | CASSFDNSYEQYF
16 | NA | NA | TRBJ1-1 | TRBV2 | TGTGCCAGCAAGTCTTTCTGGGGGCGTGAGAACACTGAAGCTTTCTTT | CASKSFWGRENTEAFF
16 | NA | TRBD2 | TRBJ2-5 | TRBV4-2 | TGTGCCAGCAGCCGGGCGACTAGCAGACTCCAAGAGACCCAGTACTTC | CASSRATSRLQETQYF
16 | NA | TRBD2 | TRBJ2-7 | TRBV24-1 | TGTGCCACCAGTGACCTAGGGGAGCGGGGGATCTACGAGCAGTACTTC | CATSDLGERGIYEQYF
15 | NA | NA | TRBJ2-5 | TRBV7-3 | TGTGCCAGCAGCTTAACCTCATTAAGGGGAGAGACCCAGTACTTC | CASSLTSLRGETQYF
11 | NA | NA | TRBJ1-5 | TRBV1 | TGCACCAGCAGCCATATTCAGCCCCAGCATTTT | CTSSHIQPQHF
13 | NA | NA | TRBJ1-3 | TRBV28 | TGTGCCAGCACCCCGACAGATAGAAACACCATATATTTT | CASTPTDRNTIYF
14 | NA | TRBD1 | TRBJ1-1 | TRBV27 | TGTGCCAGCAGAAAACAGGGGGAGAACACTGAAGCTTTCTTT | CASRKQGENTEAFF
18 | NA | TRBD1 | TRBJ1-5 | TRBV30 | TGTGCCTGGAGTGGTCGACAGGGGGCTTGGGGTGGCAATCAGCCCCAGCATTTT | CAWSGRQGAWGGNQPQHF
17 | NA | NA | TRBJ2-3 | TRBV23-1 | TGCGCCAGCATCCCGAGTGCTACAGACCAAAGCACAGATACGCAGTATTTT | CASIPSATDQSTDTQYF
15 | NA | TRBD2 | TRBJ2-1 | TRBV7-3 | TGTGCCAGCAGCTTTACTAGCGGGGGAATCAATGAGCAGTTCTTC | CASSFTSGGINEQFF
19 | few | NA | TRBJ1-1 | TRBV4-1 | TGCGCCAGCAGCCAAGAGGTCCCCTTGGGAGGTGGGTGGAACACTGAAGCTTTCTTT | CASSQEVPLGGGWNTEAFF
15 | NA | NA | TRBJ1-1 | TRBV28 | TGTGCCAGCAGTTCCCGACTCGGTCCGAACACTGAAGCTTTCTTT | CASSSRLGPNTEAFF
12 | NA | NA | TRBJ2-3 | TRBV5-4 | TGTGCCAGCAGCCTTCTCACAGATACGCAGTATTTT | CASSLLTDTQYF
15 | NA | NA | TRBJ1-5 | TRBV28 | TGTGCCAGCAGCTCTCAGAAAAATAGCAATCAGCCCCAGCATTTT | CASSSQKNSNQPQHF
16 | NA | NA | TRBJ2-3 | TRBV7-8 | TGTGCCAGCAGCCATAGAGCGGAGTACAGCACAGATACGCAGTATTTT | CASSHRAEYSTDTQYF
15 | many | TRBD2 | TRBJ2-5 | TRBV7-2 | TGTGCCAGCAGCCCAACGCGGGGGACTCCCGAGACCCAGTACTTC | CASSPTRGTPETQYF
13 | NA | NA | TRBJ1-1 | TRBV18 | TGTGCCAGCGCAAGTGGACAGAACACTGAAGCTTTCTTT | CASASGQNTEAFF
16 | NA | TRBD2 | TRBJ2-1 | TRBV6-1 | TGTGCCAGCAGTGAAAACGTGGCGGGAGCATCTAATGAGCAGTTCTTC | CASSENVAGASNEQFF
14 | NA | NA | TRBJ1-6 | TRBV2 | TGTGCCAGCAGTGACGGTTTGGGGCCCGGAACCCTCCACTTT | CASSDGLGPGTLHF
14 | NA | TRBD1 | TRBJ2-7 | TRBV27 | TGTGCCAGCAGGAGACAGGGGGCAACCTACGAGCAGTACTTC | CASRRQGATYEQYF
14 | NA | NA | TRBJ2-7 | TRBV10-3 | TGTGCCATCAGTGACCCCCTTGTCTCTTACGAGCAGTACTTC | CAISDPLVSYEQYF
15 | NA | TRBD2 | TRBJ2-1 | TRBV11-2 | TGTGCCAGCAGCCTGTCGCGGGGGGGGCACAATGAGCAGTTCTTC | CASSLSRGGHNEQFF
14 | NA | NA | TRBJ2-7 | TRBV3-1/TRBV3-2 | TGTGCCAGCAGCCAAGAGACTAACTCCTACGAGCAGTACTTC | CASSQETNSYEQYF
16 | NA | TRBD2 | TRBJ2-7 | TRBV4-1 | TGCGCCAGCAGCCAAGCGGCCTCTAGCGGGAGCTACGAGCAGTACTTC | CASSQAASSGSYEQYF
14 | NA | TRBD2 | TRBJ2-7 | TRBV28 | TGTGCCAGCAGACGATCGGGGGGAACCTACGAGCAGTACTTC | CASRRSGGTYEQYF
14 | NA | NA | TRBJ1-5 | TRBV7-9 | TGTGCCAGCAGCTTCCCAGGGGCCAATCAGCCCCAGCATTTT | CASSFPGANQPQHF
13 | NA | NA | TRBJ2-3 | TRBV6-5 | TGTGCCAGCAGTCCCCGGCCGGGGGATACGCAGTATTTT | CASSPRPGDTQYF
13 | NA | NA | TRBJ1-6 | TRBV28 | TGTGCCAGCAAACCGGGACACCAGAGACCCCTCCACTTT | CASKPGHQRPLHF
11 | few | NA | TRBJ1-2 | TRBV29-1 | TGCAGCGTTGAACAGGGGAGAGGCTACACCTTC | CSVEQGRGYTF
13 | NA | TRBD1 | TRBJ1-2 | TRBV28 | TGTGCCAGCAGTCTACAGGGGAACTATGGCTACACCTTC | CASSLQGNYGYTF
19 | NA | NA | TRBJ2-7 | TRBV7-2 | TGTGCCAGCAGCTTAGAAGGCATGGGGCAGGGTTGGACCTCCTACGAGCAGTACTTC | CASSLEGMGQGWTSYEQYF
18 | NA | NA | TRBJ2-6 | TRBV7-9 | TGTGCCAGCAGCCGAGCTCGGGTTTCGGTCTCTGGGGCCAACGTCCTGACTTTC | CASSRARVSVSGANVLTF
15 | NA | NA | TRBJ2-1 | TRBV21-1 | TGTGCCAGCAGCAAAGAAGGCAGGGACTGCAATGAGCAGTTCTTC | CASSKEGRDCNEQFF
16 | once | TRBD1 | TRBJ1-4 | TRBV5-1 | TGCGCCAGCAGCTTGGACGGACAGGGTAGAGATGAAAAACTGTTTTTT | CASSLDGQGRDEKLFF
17 | once | TRBD1 | TRBJ2-1 | TRBV6-2/TRBV6-3 | TGTGCCAGCAGTTACTCCGCAGGGGGTCCGAACTACAATGAGCAGTTCTTC | CASSYSAGGPNYNEQFF
16 | NA | TRBD2 | TRBJ2-3 | TRBV27 | TGTGCCAGCAGTTCCCCCGGGGCGGGAGGGACAGATACGCAGTATTTT | CASSSPGAGGTDTQYF
12 | few | NA | TRBJ1-3 | TRBV7-9 | TGTGCCAGCAGCCTCTTTTATGACACCATATATTTT | CASSLFYDTIYF